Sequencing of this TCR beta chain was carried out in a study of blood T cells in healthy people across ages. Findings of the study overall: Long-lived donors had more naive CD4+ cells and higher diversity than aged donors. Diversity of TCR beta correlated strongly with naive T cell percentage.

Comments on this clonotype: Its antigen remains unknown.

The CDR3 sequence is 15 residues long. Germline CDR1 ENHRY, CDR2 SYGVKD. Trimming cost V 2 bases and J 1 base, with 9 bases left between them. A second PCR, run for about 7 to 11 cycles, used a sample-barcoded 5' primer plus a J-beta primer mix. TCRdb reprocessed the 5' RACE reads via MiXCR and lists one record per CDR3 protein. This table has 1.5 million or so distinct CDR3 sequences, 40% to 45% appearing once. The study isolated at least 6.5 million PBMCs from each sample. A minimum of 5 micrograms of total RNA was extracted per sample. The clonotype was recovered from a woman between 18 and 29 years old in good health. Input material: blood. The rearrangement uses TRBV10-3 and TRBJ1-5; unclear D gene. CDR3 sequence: CAISEDPLSNQPQHF. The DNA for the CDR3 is TGTGCCATCAGTGAGGACCCGCTAAGCAATCAGCCCCAGCATTTT.